This T cell receptor (beta chain) was found in a study of blood T cell repertoires in COVID-19. At the level of the study: Acute-phase and convalescent COVID-19 samples originated in the United States, Italy and Spain. T cells, B-cell-depleted T cells, or PBMCs provided the cDNA or gDNA that served as material.

Per the authors' pipeline: It was from reference gene primer amplification that nucleated cell counts were estimated. TCRdb's copy holds only in-frame clones and misses some; the assay was immunoSEQ multiplex PCR. V and J calls and clone size are copied from that table; D and trimming were computed from the DNA. The repertoire includes about 210,000 clones, approximately 89% of them detected once, and about 5% sits in the top ten. This CDR3 is built from 15 residues. Per germline, CDR1 MGHRA and CDR2 YSYEKL. V shed 0 bases and J shed 4 bases, with 12 bases lying between them. The specimen was peripheral blood. This TCR was sampled from a middle-aged woman with acute or convalescent COVID-19. This sequence joins TRBV4-1 and TRBJ1-1; the D gene is possibly TRBD1 (5 bases). The CDR3 bases are TGCGCCAGCAGCCAAGATCCGGGGGAGGGCACTGAAGCTTTCTTT. Protein sequence: CASSQDPGEGTEAFF.